This T cell receptor beta chain comes out of a study of shared clonotypes between healthy human individuals. The wider study: A couple of female and a few male donors aged 18 to 49 were enrolled.

Notes on the study in general: Compared with memory subsets, naive subsets generally had larger estimated richness.

CD8 cells classed as naive were CD45RO-negative and positively selected for CCR7, excluding terminally differentiated effector memory CD45RA+ cells. Of note for this clone: Its antigen is not identified.

Genomic DNA per cell subset filled all wells of several immunoSEQ plates. Source study methods: Filtering of immunoSEQ junctional sequences could not match full-length read filtering. Clones were sequenced by immunoSEQ multiplex PCR, and TCRdb holds only the in-frame ones, with some missing. V and J calls and clone size are given by that table; D and trimming were obtained from the DNA. The sample lists approximately 2,000,000 clones, 80% to 95% occurring once. Trimming took 5 bases from V and 3 from J; bases not matched to a gene: 11. CDR3 length equals 17 residues. Germline lookup yields CDR1 SEHNR and CDR2 FQNEAQ (reference sequence).

The sequencing input was naive CD8+ T cells from PBMCs. This chain connects TRBV7-9 to TRBJ2-7, with TRBD2 identical over 12 bases. The receptor comes from a man in his late teens or twenties in good health. Some clones in this sample may be carry-over from other donors' samples. CDR3 sequence: CASSHPSQLAGGYEQYF. CDR3 sequence (DNA): TGTGCCAGCAGCCATCCCTCCCAACTAGCGGGAGGCTACGAGCAGTACTTC.